Listed below are T cell receptor beta chains from one sample, sequenced in a study of neurological immune-mediated disorders. TCRdb processed the 5' RACE reads anew with MiXCR; each CDR3 protein has one entry. The sample yields 65,000 to 85,000 distinct CDR3 sequences, about 3% seen once. The sample taken for sequencing was PBMCs. These receptor sequences come from a woman between 50 and 59 years old with multiple sclerosis. CDR3s include the opening cysteine and the closing phenylalanine or tryptophan. The D gene is left open where the match is weak. Each size is once, few, many or a size class.

v_gene: TRBV20-1
len: 11
abundance: many
d_gene: TRBD2
j_gene: TRBJ2-7
CDR3aa: CSVAGGYEQYF
CDR3nt: TGCAGTGTCGCGGGAGGCTACGAGCAGTACTTC

v_gene: TRBV6-5
len: 13
abundance: many
d_gene: TRBD2
j_gene: TRBJ2-2
CDR3aa: CASSYWGGGELFF
CDR3nt: TGTGCCAGCAGTTACTGGGGAGGGGGGGAGCTGTTTTTT

v_gene: TRBV28
len: 13
abundance: many
d_gene: TRBD1
j_gene: TRBJ2-7
CDR3aa: CASRGQGDYEQYF
CDR3nt: TGTGCCAGCAGGGGACAGGGGGACTACGAGCAGTACTTC

v_gene: TRBV28
len: 13
abundance: many
d_gene: TRBD1
j_gene: TRBJ1-2
CDR3aa: CASSWRTGYGYTF
CDR3nt: TGTGCCAGCAGTTGGAGGACAGGGTATGGCTACACCTTC

v_gene: TRBV6-5
len: 18
abundance: many
d_gene: NA
j_gene: TRBJ1-6
CDR3aa: CASSYAIGQSSYNSPLHF
CDR3nt: TGTGCCAGCAGTTACGCGATAGGACAGAGCTCCTATAATTCACCCCTCCACTTT

v_gene: TRBV7-8
len: 14
abundance: many
d_gene: TRBD1
j_gene: TRBJ1-6
CDR3aa: CASSLRQGNSPLHF
CDR3nt: TGTGCCAGCAGCTTAAGACAGGGAAATTCACCCCTCCACTTT

v_gene: TRBV5-6
len: 16
abundance: many
d_gene: TRBD1
j_gene: TRBJ1-4
CDR3aa: CASSSLDRAGSEKLFF
CDR3nt: TGTGCCAGCAGTTCCCTCGACAGGGCGGGGAGTGAAAAACTGTTTTTT

v_gene: TRBV4-1
len: 17
abundance: many
d_gene: TRBD1
j_gene: TRBJ1-4
CDR3aa: CASSQDDRGRTNEKLFF
CDR3nt: TGCGCCAGCAGCCAAGATGACAGGGGGCGAACTAATGAAAAACTGTTTTTT

v_gene: TRBV15
len: 12
abundance: many
d_gene: NA
j_gene: TRBJ2-1
CDR3aa: CATSRDVNEQFF
CDR3nt: TGTGCCACCAGCAGGGATGTCAATGAGCAGTTCTTC

v_gene: TRBV7-2
len: 15
abundance: many
d_gene: NA
j_gene: TRBJ2-3
CDR3aa: CASSLAGSVTDTQYF
CDR3nt: TGTGCCAGCAGCTTAGCGGGGTCCGTCACAGATACGCAGTATTTT

v_gene: TRBV28
len: 12
abundance: many
d_gene: NA
j_gene: TRBJ1-2
CDR3aa: CASSRPNYGYTF
CDR3nt: TGTGCCAGCAGCCGACCTAACTATGGCTACACCTTC

v_gene: TRBV18
len: 14
abundance: many
d_gene: NA
j_gene: TRBJ2-5
CDR3aa: CASSPPSARETQYF
CDR3nt: TGTGCCAGCTCACCCCCGTCGGCCAGGGAGACCCAGTACTTC

v_gene: TRBV4-1
len: 17
abundance: many
d_gene: NA
j_gene: TRBJ2-7
CDR3aa: CASSQGMGRAIDSEQYF
CDR3nt: TGCGCCAGCAGCCAAGGAATGGGAAGGGCCATCGACTCCGAGCAGTACTTC

v_gene: TRBV6-2/TRBV6-3
len: 15
abundance: many
d_gene: TRBD1
j_gene: TRBJ2-5
CDR3aa: CASSWGTGRQETQYF
CDR3nt: TGTGCCAGCAGTTGGGGGACAGGGAGACAAGAGACCCAGTACTTC

v_gene: TRBV7-8
len: 17
abundance: many
d_gene: NA
j_gene: TRBJ2-2
CDR3aa: CASSPIPATGNTGELFF
CDR3nt: TGTGCCAGCAGCCCGATCCCCGCGACAGGGAACACCGGGGAGCTGTTTTTT